The rows below give T cell receptor beta chains drawn from one sample of a study of T cell responses to AZD1222 COVID-19 vaccine. Here immunoSEQ multiplex PCR was the method, and the copy in TCRdb shows in-frame clones only, minus some. The data show under 150,000 clones, roughly 90% seen once. The source material was peripheral blood, sampled on day 0 of AZD1222 vaccination. The receptors originated from an adult in good health. CDR3s include the opening cysteine and the closing phenylalanine or tryptophan. D genes are given only for firm matches. Clone size is shown for a subset of rows, as once, few, many or a class of expanded clone.

J gene,D gene,V gene,clone size,CDR3 DNA,CDR3 protein
TRBJ2-2,-,TRBV3-1/TRBV3-2,-,TGTGCCAGCAGCCCAATGGACCGCTCCCCCGGGGAGCTGTTTTTT,CASSPMDRSPGELFF
TRBJ1-3,-,TRBV9,-,TGTGCCAGCAGCGTGGAGGGTAGCTCTGGAAACACCATATATTTT,CASSVEGSSGNTIYF
TRBJ2-2,TRBD1,TRBV10-3,-,TGTGCCATCAGCCTGGGACAGGGCGGCACCGGGGAGCTGTTTTTT,CAISLGQGGTGELFF
TRBJ2-5,TRBD1,TRBV18,-,TGTGCCAGCTCACCTCGACAGGGTAGAGAGACCCAGTACTTC,CASSPRQGRETQYF
TRBJ2-7,TRBD2,TRBV27,-,TGTGCCAGCAGTTTGTCACTAGCGGATTTCTACGAGCAGTACTTC,CASSLSLADFYEQYF
TRBJ1-6,TRBD1,TRBV11-2,-,TGTGCCAGCAGCTCCCTTGGACAGGGGGCCTACAATAATTCACCCCTCCACTTT,CASSSLGQGAYNNSPLHF
TRBJ2-7,-,TRBV6-6,-,TGTGCCAGCAGTTCTCTGGGGCAGAGTGGCGACGAGCAGTACTTC,CASSSLGQSGDEQYF
TRBJ1-3,-,TRBV10-3,once,TGTGCCATCAGTGAACGGGACACCTCTGGAAACACCATATATTTT,CAISERDTSGNTIYF
TRBJ1-3,-,TRBV6-5,-,TGTGCCAGCACCCCAGGGCAGTTTGCTGGAAACACCATATATTTT,CASTPGQFAGNTIYF
TRBJ1-5,-,TRBV4-2,-,TGTGCCAGCAGCCAAGACCCTAGAGATCCCCCCCAGCATTTT,CASSQDPRDPPQHF
TRBJ2-7,TRBD2,TRBV5-1,-,TGCGCCAGCAGCTTGGGGGCCAGCGGGGACTCCGCGGTGCAGTACTTC,CASSLGASGDSAVQYF
TRBJ1-1,-,TRBV3-1/TRBV3-2,-,TGTGCCAGCAGCCAAGGGGTCTGGGGCACTGAAGCTTTCTTT,CASSQGVWGTEAFF
TRBJ2-1,TRBD2,TRBV7-3,-,TGTGCCAGCAGCTTAGGACGACTAGCGGGACTGAATGAGCAGTTCTTC,CASSLGRLAGLNEQFF
TRBJ2-1,-,TRBV29-1,-,TGCAGCGGGAGAATCAATGAGCAGTTCTTC,CSGRINEQFF
TRBJ2-5,TRBD2,TRBV4-2,-,TGTGCCAGCAGCCAAGGGGATGGACTAGCGGGAACAGAGACCCAGTACTTC,CASSQGDGLAGTETQYF
TRBJ1-4,-,TRBV11-2,-,TGTGCCAGCAGCGCACCAGTATTACCTAATGAAAAACTGTTTTTT,CASSAPVLPNEKLFF
TRBJ2-7,-,TRBV7-2,-,TGTGCCAGCAGCTTAGACCGGGGAGTAACCTACGAGCAGTACTTC,CASSLDRGVTYEQYF
TRBJ2-7,-,TRBV27,-,TGTGCCAGCAGTTTCAGGGTGGGGCTACGAGGGAGCTCCTACGAGCAGTACTTC,CASSFRVGLRGSSYEQYF
TRBJ2-3,-,TRBV4-2,-,TGTGCCAGCAGCCAAGAAATTGGTACACAGAGGGATACGCAGTATTTT,CASSQEIGTQRDTQYF
TRBJ1-4,-,TRBV11-2,-,TGTGCCAGCAGCTCCCAAGGAAAACTGTTTTTT,CASSSQGKLFF
TRBJ2-7,TRBD2,TRBV11-3,-,TGTGCCAGCAGCTTCAAAGCGGGAGGGCCCTTCTACGAGCAGTACTTC,CASSFKAGGPFYEQYF
TRBJ1-2,-,TRBV14,-,TGTGCCAGCAGCCAATACCCCTTTGGACGGGGAGGCTATGGCTACACCTTC,CASSQYPFGRGGYGYTF
TRBJ1-4,-,TRBV5-1,few,TGCGCCAGCAGCTTGACAGGTCTCAACGAAAAACTGTTTTTT,CASSLTGLNEKLFF
TRBJ2-1,-,TRBV6-4,-,TGTGCCAGCAAAAGGACTGGATACAATGAGCAGTTCTTC,CASKRTGYNEQFF
TRBJ2-5,-,TRBV9,-,TGTGCCAGCAGCGTATCGGCGGGGAAAGGAGAGACCCAGTACTTC,CASSVSAGKGETQYF
TRBJ2-7,TRBD1,TRBV5-1,medium-sized,TGCGCCAGCAGCCCCGCGGACAGGGAAGACGAGCAGTACTTC,CASSPADREDEQYF
TRBJ2-3,TRBD2,TRBV6-2/TRBV6-3,once,TGTGCCAGCAGCCGCGGCGGGGGGTGGACAGATACGCAGTATTTT,CASSRGGGWTDTQYF
TRBJ1-5,-,TRBV4-1,-,TGCGCCAGCAGCCGAGGTCCTGGCGACGGTCAGCCCCAGCATTTT,CASSRGPGDGQPQHF
TRBJ2-1,TRBD2,TRBV6-2/TRBV6-3,-,TGTGCCAGCAGTTCCCGACTAGCGGGGTTTGACAATGAGCAGTTCTTC,CASSSRLAGFDNEQFF
TRBJ2-2,-,TRBV19,-,TGTGCCAGTATCACGGTCGGGACCGGGAACACCGGGGAGCTGTTTTTT,CASITVGTGNTGELFF
TRBJ1-1,-,TRBV6-6,-,TGTGCCAGCCTCTTTCTTGGAAACACTGAAGCTTTCTTT,CASLFLGNTEAFF
TRBJ2-3,-,TRBV7-6,-,TGTGCCAGCAGCTTAGAACGTGGGAAGAGCACAGATACGCAGTATTTT,CASSLERGKSTDTQYF
TRBJ2-2,-,TRBV18,-,TGTGCCAGCTCACCGGGGGCTAGCGTGAACACCGGGGAGCTGTTTTTT,CASSPGASVNTGELFF
TRBJ1-2,-,TRBV5-6,-,TGTGCCAGCAGCTTGACGGCTAACTATGGCTACACCTTC,CASSLTANYGYTF
TRBJ2-7,-,TRBV7-9,few,TGTGCCAGCAGCGAAAACCCGAGCTCCTACGAGCAGTACTTC,CASSENPSSYEQYF
TRBJ2-3,-,TRBV3-1/TRBV3-2,-,TGTGCCAGCAGCCAAGATTACAGCACAGATACGCAGTATTTT,CASSQDYSTDTQYF
TRBJ1-5,-,TRBV19,once,TGTGCCAGTAGTATCCCCGTCGCAGGGTGGAATCAGCCCCAGCATTTT,CASSIPVAGWNQPQHF
TRBJ2-7,-,TRBV4-3,-,TGCGCCAGCAGCCAAGAGGTCCCTAGCGCTTTCTACGAGCAGTACTTC,CASSQEVPSAFYEQYF
TRBJ2-1,TRBD2,TRBV11-1,-,TGTGCCAGCAGCTTAGCGCGGACTAGCGAGCAGTTCTTC,CASSLARTSEQFF
TRBJ2-2,TRBD1,TRBV2,-,TGTGCCAGCTTGGACAGGGGAGGGACCGGGGAGCTGTTTTTT,CASLDRGGTGELFF
TRBJ1-5,-,TRBV5-5,-,TGTGCCAGCAGCACTGGGGTCTGGGGGGATCAGCCCCAGCATTTT,CASSTGVWGDQPQHF
TRBJ2-7,-,TRBV4-2,-,TGTGCCAGCAGCCAAGAGGACGACCTTTACGAGCAGTACTTC,CASSQEDDLYEQYF
TRBJ1-1,-,TRBV5-4,-,TGTGCCAGCAGCTTGGGGGCAGGCGACACTGAAGCTTTCTTT,CASSLGAGDTEAFF
TRBJ2-1,-,TRBV9,-,TGTGCCAGCAGCGTAGAGGGCACTGAGCAGTTCTTC,CASSVEGTEQFF
TRBJ1-5,TRBD1,TRBV19,-,TGTGCCAGTACAACCGGACAGGGGGGAGGTCAGCCCCAGCATTTT,CASTTGQGGGQPQHF
TRBJ2-2,-,TRBV30,-,TGTGCCTGGAGTGTACTCGCACAGTACACCGGGGAGCTGTTTTTT,CAWSVLAQYTGELFF
TRBJ2-1,-,TRBV4-1,-,TGCGCCAGCAGCTACAGGGTAGGCTCCTACAATGAGCAGTTCTTC,CASSYRVGSYNEQFF
TRBJ1-2,TRBD1,TRBV30,-,TGTGCCTGGAGTGCCGGGGGACAGGGCTATGGCTACACCTTC,CAWSAGGQGYGYTF
TRBJ1-1,-,TRBV7-8,-,TGTGCCAGCAGCTGGGAACTGCTGGCCGGAATGAACACTGAAGCTTTCTTT,CASSWELLAGMNTEAFF
TRBJ2-2,-,TRBV27,-,TGTGCCAGCAGTTTCCTAAACACCGGGGAGCTGTTTTTT,CASSFLNTGELFF
TRBJ1-2,-,TRBV3-1/TRBV3-2,-,TGTGCCAGCAGCCAAGATCTACATCGCTATGGCTACACCTTC,CASSQDLHRYGYTF
TRBJ1-2,TRBD1,TRBV6-5,once,TGTGCCAGCAGAAAACGACAGGGGTGGCGGGGCTACACCTTC,CASRKRQGWRGYTF
TRBJ2-2,TRBD1,TRBV5-6,-,TGTGCCAGCAGCTTCGGGACAGGGAGCACCGGGGAGCTGTTTTTT,CASSFGTGSTGELFF